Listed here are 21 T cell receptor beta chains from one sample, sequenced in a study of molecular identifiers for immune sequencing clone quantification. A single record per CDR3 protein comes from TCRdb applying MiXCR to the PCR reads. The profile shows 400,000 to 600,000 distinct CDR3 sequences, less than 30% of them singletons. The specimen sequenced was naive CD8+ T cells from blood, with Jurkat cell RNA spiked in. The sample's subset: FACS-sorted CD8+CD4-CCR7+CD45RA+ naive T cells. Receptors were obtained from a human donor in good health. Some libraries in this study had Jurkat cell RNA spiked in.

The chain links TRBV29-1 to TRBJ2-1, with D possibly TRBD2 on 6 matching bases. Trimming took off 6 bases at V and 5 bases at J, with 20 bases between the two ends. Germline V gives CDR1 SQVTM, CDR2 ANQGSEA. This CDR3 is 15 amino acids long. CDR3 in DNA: TGCAGCGTGCTAACGGAGGGAGGCCTAGACAATGAGCAGTTCTTC. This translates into CSVLTEGGLDNEQFF.

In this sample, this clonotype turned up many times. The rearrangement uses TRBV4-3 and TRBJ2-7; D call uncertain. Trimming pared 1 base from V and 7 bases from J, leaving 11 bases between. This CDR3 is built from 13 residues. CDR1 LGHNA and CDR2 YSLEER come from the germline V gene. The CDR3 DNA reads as TGCGCCAGCAGCCAAGGGCGACTCATGGAGCAGTACTTC. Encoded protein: CASSQGRLMEQYF.

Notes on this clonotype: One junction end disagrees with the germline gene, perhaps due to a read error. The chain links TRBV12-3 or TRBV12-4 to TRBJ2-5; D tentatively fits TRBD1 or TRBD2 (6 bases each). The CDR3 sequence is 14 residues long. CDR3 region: CARSFPGARETQYF. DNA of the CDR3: TGTGCCCGCAGTTTTCCGGGGGCGAGGGAGACCCAGTACTTC.

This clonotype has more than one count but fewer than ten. The CDR3 is CASRSSGGRGTLNEQFF. The CDR3 nucleotides read TGTGCCAGCCGCAGTTCAGGTGGCAGGGGTACCCTCAATGAGCAGTTCTTC. This chain links TRBV18 with TRBJ2-1; weak D call: TRBD1 (6 bases). CDR3 size: 17 residues. Germline CDR1 reads KGHSH; CDR2 reads LQKENI. V was cut by 8 bases and J by 6 bases, with 26 bases left in between.

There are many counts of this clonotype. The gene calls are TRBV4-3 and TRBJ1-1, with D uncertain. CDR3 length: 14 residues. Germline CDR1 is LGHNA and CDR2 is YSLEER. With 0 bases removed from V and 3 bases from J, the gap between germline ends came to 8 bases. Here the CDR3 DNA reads TGCGCCAGCAGCCAAGATCGAACGCACACTGAAGCTTTCTTT. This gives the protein CASSQDRTHTEAFF.

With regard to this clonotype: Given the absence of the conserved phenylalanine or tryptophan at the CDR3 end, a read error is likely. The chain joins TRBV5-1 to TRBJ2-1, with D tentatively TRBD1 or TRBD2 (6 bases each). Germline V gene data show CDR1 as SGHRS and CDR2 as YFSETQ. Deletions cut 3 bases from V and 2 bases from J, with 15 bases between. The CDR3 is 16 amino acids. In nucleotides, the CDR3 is TGCGCCAGCAGCTCGAGCGTAGGGGGGACCTACAATGAGCAGTTCTAC. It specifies CASSSSVGGTYNEQFY.

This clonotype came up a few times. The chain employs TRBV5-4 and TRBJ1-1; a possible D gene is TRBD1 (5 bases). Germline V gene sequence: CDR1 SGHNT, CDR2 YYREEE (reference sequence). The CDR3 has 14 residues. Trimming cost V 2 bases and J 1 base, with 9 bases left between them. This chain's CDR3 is CASSFGHSNTEAFF. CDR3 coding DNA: TGTGCCAGCAGCTTCGGACACTCGAACACTGAAGCTTTCTTT.

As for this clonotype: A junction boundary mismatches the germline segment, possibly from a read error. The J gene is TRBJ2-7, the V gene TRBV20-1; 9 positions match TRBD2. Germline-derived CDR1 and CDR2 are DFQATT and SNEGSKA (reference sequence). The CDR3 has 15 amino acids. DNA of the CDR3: TGCAGCGCTAGAGAAACTAGCGGGTGGTCCTACGAGCAGTACTTC. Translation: CSARETSGWSYEQYF.

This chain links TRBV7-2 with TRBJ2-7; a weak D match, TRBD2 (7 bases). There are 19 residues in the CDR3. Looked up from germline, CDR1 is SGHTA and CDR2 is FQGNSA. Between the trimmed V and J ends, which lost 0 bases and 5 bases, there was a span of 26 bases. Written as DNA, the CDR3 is TGTGCCAGCAGCTTAGCGCTATCGTTGGGGGCTGCGGCGGGGGACGAGCAGTACTTC. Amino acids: CASSLALSLGAAAGDEQYF. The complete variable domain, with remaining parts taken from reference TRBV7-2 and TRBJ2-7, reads GAGVSQSPSNKVTEKGKDVELRCDPISGHTALYWYRQSLGQGLEFLIYFQGNSAPDKSGLPSDRFSAERTGGSVSTLTIQRTQQEDSAVYLCASSLALSLGAAAGDEQYFGPGTRLTVT.

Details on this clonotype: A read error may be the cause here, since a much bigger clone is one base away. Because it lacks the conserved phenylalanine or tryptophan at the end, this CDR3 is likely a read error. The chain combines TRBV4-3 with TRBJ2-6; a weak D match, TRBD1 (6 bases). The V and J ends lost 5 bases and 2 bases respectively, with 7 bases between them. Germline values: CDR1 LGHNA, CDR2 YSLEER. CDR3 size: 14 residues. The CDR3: CASSGQTGANVLTS. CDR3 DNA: TGCGCCAGCAGCGGACAGACTGGGGCCAACGTCCTGACTTCC.

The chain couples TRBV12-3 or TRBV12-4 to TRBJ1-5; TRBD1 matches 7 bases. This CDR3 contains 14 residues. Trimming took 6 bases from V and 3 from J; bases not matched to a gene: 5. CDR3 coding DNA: TGTGCCAGCAGCCCGGGACAGACCAATCAGCCCCAGCATTTT. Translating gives CASSPGQTNQPQHF.

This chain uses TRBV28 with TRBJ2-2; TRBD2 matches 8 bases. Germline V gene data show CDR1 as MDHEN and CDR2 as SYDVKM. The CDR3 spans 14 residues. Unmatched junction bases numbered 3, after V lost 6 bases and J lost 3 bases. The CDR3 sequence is CASSPGLDTGELFF. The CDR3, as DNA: TGTGCCAGCAGCCCGGGACTAGACACCGGGGAGCTGTTTTTT. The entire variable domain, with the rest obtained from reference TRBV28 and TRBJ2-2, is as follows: DVKVTQSSRYLVKRTGEKVFLECVQDMDHENMFWYRQDPGLGLRLIYFSYDVKMKEKGDIPEGYSVSREKKERFSLILESASTNQTSMYLCASSPGLDTGELFFGEGSRLTVL.

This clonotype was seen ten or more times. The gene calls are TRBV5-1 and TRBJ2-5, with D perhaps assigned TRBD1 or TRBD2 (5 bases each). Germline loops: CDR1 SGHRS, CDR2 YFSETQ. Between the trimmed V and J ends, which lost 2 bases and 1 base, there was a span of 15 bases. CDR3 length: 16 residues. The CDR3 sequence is CASSFRAGSIQETQYF. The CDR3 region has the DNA TGCGCCAGCAGCTTCCGGGCAGGGAGTATCCAAGAGACCCAGTACTTC.

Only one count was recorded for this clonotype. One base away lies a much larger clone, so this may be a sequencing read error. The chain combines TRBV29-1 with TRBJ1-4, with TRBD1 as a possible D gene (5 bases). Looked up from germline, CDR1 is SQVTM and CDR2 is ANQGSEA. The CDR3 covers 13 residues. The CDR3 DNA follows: TGCAGCGTGAGTGGGGGAGACAATGAACAACTGTTTTTT. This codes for CSVSGGDNEQLFF.

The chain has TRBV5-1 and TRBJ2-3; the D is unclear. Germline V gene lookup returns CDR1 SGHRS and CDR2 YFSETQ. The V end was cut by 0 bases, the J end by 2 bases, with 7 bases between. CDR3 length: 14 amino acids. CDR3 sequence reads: CASSLDPYTDTQYF. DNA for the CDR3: TGCGCCAGCAGCTTGGACCCCTACACAGATACGCAGTATTTT.

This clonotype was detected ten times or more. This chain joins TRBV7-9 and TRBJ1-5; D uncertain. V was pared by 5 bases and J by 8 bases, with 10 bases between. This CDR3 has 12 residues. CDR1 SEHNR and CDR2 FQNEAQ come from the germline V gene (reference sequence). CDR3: CASSPASEPQHF. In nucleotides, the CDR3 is TGTGCCAGCAGCCCTGCCTCCGAGCCCCAGCATTTT.

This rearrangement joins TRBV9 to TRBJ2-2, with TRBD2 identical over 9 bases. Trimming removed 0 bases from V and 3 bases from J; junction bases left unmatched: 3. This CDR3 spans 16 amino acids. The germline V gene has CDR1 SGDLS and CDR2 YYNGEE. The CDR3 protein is CASSVAASGDTGELFF. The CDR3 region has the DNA TGTGCCAGCAGCGTAGCGGCTAGCGGGGACACCGGGGAGCTGTTTTTT.

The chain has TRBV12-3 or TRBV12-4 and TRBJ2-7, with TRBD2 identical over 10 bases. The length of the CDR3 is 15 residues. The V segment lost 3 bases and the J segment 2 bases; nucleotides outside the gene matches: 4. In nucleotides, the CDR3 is TGTGCCAGCAGTTTGGCTAGCGGGGGTACCTACGAGCAGTACTTC. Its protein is CASSLASGGTYEQYF.

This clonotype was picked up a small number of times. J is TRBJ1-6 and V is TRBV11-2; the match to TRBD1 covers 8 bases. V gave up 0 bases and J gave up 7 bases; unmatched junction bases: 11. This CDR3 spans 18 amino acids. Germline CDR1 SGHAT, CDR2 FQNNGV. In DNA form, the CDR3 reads TGTGCCAGCAGCTTAGAGGGGACTTGGACAGGGCAGAATTCACCCCTCCACTTT. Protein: CASSLEGTWTGQNSPLHF.

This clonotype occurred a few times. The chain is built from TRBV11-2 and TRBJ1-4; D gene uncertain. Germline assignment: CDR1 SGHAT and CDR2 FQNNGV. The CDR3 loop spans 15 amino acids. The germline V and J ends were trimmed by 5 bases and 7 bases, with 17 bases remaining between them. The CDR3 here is CASSPLPQPGEKLFF. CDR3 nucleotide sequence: TGTGCCAGCAGCCCTTTGCCGCAGCCGGGTGAAAAACTGTTTTTT.

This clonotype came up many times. The CDR3 is CASSSKWNTEAFF. CDR3 DNA sequence: TGTGCCAGCAGCTCTAAGTGGAACACTGAAGCTTTCTTT. This rearrangement joins TRBV28 to TRBJ1-1; D is ambiguous. CDR1 is MDHEN, CDR2 SYDVKM, per germline. This CDR3 comprises 13 residues. Deletions cut 6 bases from V and 1 base from J, with 9 bases between.